This TCR beta chain stems from a study of CXCR3-negative and CXCR3-positive naive CD8 T cells (dated by TCRdb to 2018 to 2020). Describing the broader study: In total, 130 million to 150 million TRB reads were obtained, which works out to roughly 1.5 +/- 0.3 million reads per library. Data from about ten donors, pooled across two independent experiments, went into the diversity and physicochemical repertoire analyses. For the TRBV-TRBJ cluster analysis, the naive subsets came from 5 donors, while the memory cells came from 3 donors.

The research as a whole found: Both naive subsets had comparably high repertoire diversity, while memory CD8+ T cells had much lower repertoire diversity. Similar TRBV-TRBJ usage was shown by naive CXCR3-negative and CXCR3-positive cells from the same donor, whereas distinct patterns were shown by memory cells. Because CXCR3 expression was partially decreased after cryopreservation, freshly isolated PBMCs were used for most assays. Because surface CD5, which is linked to self-reactivity in mice, was comparable between the naive subsets, TCR interaction strength was also inferred from the physicochemical properties of TRB CDR3s. Compared with CXCR3-negative naive cells, CXCR3-positive naive cells had TRB CDR3s with higher hydrophobicity (lower Kidera factor 4), lower energy, and higher strength and volume indices.

Each CD8+ T cell subset was flow-sorted in triplicate, with roughly 310,000 cells per subset placed directly into RLT lysis buffer. To exclude memory contaminants, naive CD8+ T cells were stringently defined as CD45RO-CCR7+CD27+CD95-. Peripheral blood mononuclear cells were isolated from buffy coats by standard density gradient centrifugation. Naive CXCR3-negative and CXCR3-positive CD8+ T cells were flow-sorted using a FACSAria III. Total RNA was extracted from sorted cells using an RNeasy Mini Kit. Sequencing relied on a NextSeq 550. The Human TCR Profiling Kit (MiLaboratory) was used to make UMI-labeled 5' RACE TRB cDNA libraries. The full amount of extracted RNA was used for cDNA synthesis, and the full amount of resulting cDNA was used for PCR amplification. Libraries were prepared in parallel with an identical number of PCR cycles. The study's processing was this. With a requirement of at least two reads per UMI, MIGEC and MiXCR extracted about 50,000 +/- 10,000 unique UMI-labeled TRB cDNA molecules per library. Each library averaged around 42,000 +/- 9,900 functional in-frame TRB CDR3 nucleotide clonotypes without stop codons. Diversity metrics, including normalized Shannon-Wiener and Chao1, were computed in VDJtools after downsampling to 5000 UMI-labeled TRB molecules per sample. VDJtools computed clonotype-size-weighted physicochemical properties of the central five CDR3 residues: interaction energy, strength, volume and Kidera factor 4. Each entry corresponds to one CDR3 protein sequence from reads that TCRdb reprocessed, and DNA is not given. In this record, the V and J calls reflect TCRdb's handling and not the investigators' own analysis. The sample's own table lists around 95,000 distinct CDR3 sequences. The ten biggest clones cover 1.1% of the sample.

The CDR3 contains 16 residues, cysteine and phenylalanine counted. A DNA sequence was not provided. As encoded in the germline V gene, CDR1 is MGHRA while CDR2 is YSYEKL. Concerning this clonotype: Its specific antigen is unknown.

Input material: naive CXCR3+ CD8+ T cells from blood. In light of the paper, this sample's cell subset or site label describes: CD45RO-CCR7+CD27+CD95- naive CD8+ T cells expressing CXCR3 (TNR3+). In this chain, TRBV4-1 is recombined with TRBJ2-1; TCRdb selects TRBD1, and the lack of DNA leaves this call unchecked. The TCR was taken from a human donor in good health. Some clones in this sample may be carry-over from other donors' samples. CDR3 sequence: CASSQPGGGLYNEQFF.